A single sample gave rise to the 21 T cell receptor beta chains below, sequenced in a study of CD4+ T cells in melanoma. The repertoire was sequenced with immunoSEQ multiplex PCR; TCRdb's copy has only in-frame clones and lacks some. The data contain 110,000 to 150,000 clones, about nine tenths of them singletons. These receptors were obtained from a human donor with melanoma.

The chain couples TRBV2 to TRBJ2-2; D unresolved. Trimming stripped 6 bases from V and 10 bases from J, with 12 bases between. Germline V lookup: CDR1 SNHLY, CDR2 FYNNEI. The CDR3 is 12 residues long. CDR3 sequence (DNA): TGTGCCAGCAGATGGTTCACGGAGGAGCTGTTTTTT. It is translated as CASRWFTEELFF.

This clone was detected only once. V and J are TRBV7-9 and TRBJ1-1; TRBD1 matches at 7 bases. The length of the CDR3 is 17 residues. Germline loops: CDR1 SEHNR, CDR2 FQNEAQ (reference sequence). V was pared by 3 bases and J by 3 bases, with 13 bases of the junction left unmatched. As DNA, the CDR3 is TGTGCCAGCAGCTTCCCCCTCGGGGGACAGTCGTACACTGAAGCTTTCTTT. It is translated as CASSFPLGGQSYTEAFF.

The V gene is TRBV18, the J gene TRBJ1-1, with 8 bases fitting TRBD1. Losses at the gene ends were 3 bases for V and 6 bases for J; bases not matched to a gene: 12. Germline V gene sequence: CDR1 KGHSH, CDR2 LQKENI. The CDR3 has 16 amino acids. The CDR3 region has the DNA TGTGCCAGCTCACCGACAGGGGTGCTTAAGTACTCTGAAGCTTTCTTT. Translated, it gives CASSPTGVLKYSEAFF.

V is TRBV27 and J is TRBJ1-1; D uncertain. Per germline, CDR1 MNHEY and CDR2 SMNVEV (reference sequence). The CDR3 is 13 amino acids. The V end lost 5 bases, the J end lost 1 base, and 8 bases lay between the germline ends. In DNA form, the CDR3 reads TGTGCCAGCAGTCCCACTGCGAACACTGAAGCTTTCTTT. This translates into CASSPTANTEAFF.

The V and J genes are TRBV30 and TRBJ1-5; the D is unclear. V was cut by 1 base and J by 0 bases, with 4 bases left in between. Germline V gene sequence: CDR1 GTSNPN, CDR2 SVGIG (reference sequence). This CDR3 has 13 residues. CDR3 amino acids: CAWSGYSNQPQHF. CDR3 sequence (DNA): TGTGCCTGGAGTGGATATAGCAATCAGCCCCAGCATTTT.

This clone was counted between two and nine times. This chain links TRBV6-6 with TRBJ1-2; 9 nucleotides align to TRBD1. Germline values: CDR1 MNHNY, CDR2 SVGAGI (reference sequence). This CDR3 is built from 14 residues. Losses at the gene ends were 5 bases for V and 8 bases for J; bases not matched to a gene: 9. In nucleotides, the CDR3 is TGTGCCAGCAGTCCGGGACAGGGTAGAAGCGGCTACACCTTC. Its protein product is CASSPGQGRSGYTF.

This clone was detected only once. The chain has TRBV30 and TRBJ1-6; D uncertain. This CDR3 is 15 amino acids long. Trimming left V 2 bases short and J 4 bases short, with 12 bases between. Germline values: CDR1 GTSNPN, CDR2 SVGIG (reference sequence). Written as DNA, the CDR3 is TGTGCCTGGAGTTTTCCCCCCCCGTATAATTCACCCCTCCACTTT. Encoded protein: CAWSFPPPYNSPLHF.

CDR3 residues: CASSVYRVAMNTEAFF. The CDR3 nucleotides read TGTGCCAGCAGCGTCTACAGGGTTGCGATGAACACTGAAGCTTTCTTT. This chain links TRBV5-8 with TRBJ1-1; perhaps TRBD1 as D (6 bases). The V gene's germline CDR1 is SGHTS and CDR2 YDEGEE. The CDR3 spans 16 residues. Trimming stripped 4 bases from V and 0 bases from J, with 16 bases between.

The J gene is TRBJ1-2, the V gene TRBV6-5; the match to TRBD1 covers 10 bases. There are 15 residues in the CDR3. V shed 2 bases, J shed 3 bases, and the junction held 3 bases outside the gene matches. CDR1 is MNHEY, CDR2 SVGAGI, per germline. CDR3 loop: CASSYRDRGDYGYTF. CDR3 nucleotides: TGTGCCAGCAGTTACAGGGACAGGGGAGACTATGGCTACACCTTC.

The chain joins TRBV11-2 to TRBJ2-7; 10 nucleotides align to TRBD1. The CDR3 is made up of 14 amino acids. Unmatched junction bases numbered 7, after V lost 5 bases and J lost 6 bases. The germline CDR1 and CDR2 sequences are SGHAT and FQNNGV. The CDR3 region is CASSRDRGTFEQYF. CDR3 sequence (DNA): TGTGCCAGCAGCCGGGACAGGGGAACCTTCGAGCAGTACTTC.

The CDR3: CASSRISNSYNEQFF. As DNA, the CDR3 is TGCGCCAGCAGCCGAATTTCCAACTCCTACAATGAGCAGTTCTTC. This sequence joins TRBV10-2 and TRBJ2-1; D is unresolved. V lost 6 bases to trimming and J lost 0 bases, with 12 bases between them. CDR1 is WSHSY, CDR2 SAAADI, per germline. The length of the CDR3 is 15 residues.

J is TRBJ1-2 and V is TRBV5-1; 7 nucleotides agree with TRBD1. V lost 4 bases, J lost 2 bases, and 14 bases stayed unmatched. The CDR3 totals 17 residues. The germline CDR1 and CDR2 sequences are SGHRS and YFSETQ. The CDR3: CASSPSGQTMRNYGYTF. DNA of the CDR3: TGCGCCAGCAGCCCGTCGGGACAGACGATGAGAAACTATGGCTACACCTTC. Variable domain in full (rest from reference TRBV5-1 and TRBJ1-2): KAGVTQTPRYLIKTRGQQVTLSCSPISGHRSVSWYQQTPGQGLQFLFEYFSETQRNKGNFPGRFSGRQFSNSRSEMNVSTLELGDSALYLCASSPSGQTMRNYGYTFGSGTRLTVV.

The chain has TRBV18 and TRBJ2-4; 8 bases match TRBD1. V dropped 4 bases and J dropped 3; count of bases not matched to a gene: 5. CDR1 is KGHSH, CDR2 LQKENI, per germline. The CDR3 is made up of 15 amino acids. The CDR3 loop is CASSQMTGVKNIQYF. As DNA, the CDR3 is TGTGCCAGCTCACAGATGACAGGGGTCAAAAACATTCAGTACTTC.

The V and J genes are TRBV4-2 and TRBJ2-3; 11 bases align to TRBD1. The V and J ends lost 2 bases and 4 bases, in that order; junction bases with no gene match: 5. Germline lookup yields CDR1 LGHNA and CDR2 YNFKEQ. The CDR3 spans 16 residues. The CDR3 bases are TGTGCCAGCAGCCAAAACCCGGGACAGGGGGCAGATACGCAGTATTTT. Translation gives CASSQNPGQGADTQYF.

This sequence joins TRBV6-1 and TRBJ1-5; 8 bases match TRBD1. Germline CDR1 is MNHNS and CDR2 is SASEGT. CDR3 length: 15 amino acids. V gave up 6 bases and J gave up 1 base; unmatched junction bases: 5. The CDR3 DNA sequence: TGTGCCAGCAGGGTGGACAGGGCAAGCAATCAGCCCCAGCATTTT. Its translation is CASRVDRASNQPQHF.

This chain connects TRBV2 to TRBJ2-2, with D possibly matching TRBD2 (5 bases). The germline gives CDR1 SNHLY, CDR2 FYNNEI. V was shortened by 2 bases and J by 7 bases, with 14 bases between the two germline ends. This CDR3 has 15 amino acids. CDR3 bases: TGTGCCAGCAGTGAACTTGGGAGTTCAGACGGGGAGCTGTTTTTT. Translated: CASSELGSSDGELFF.

The chain is built from TRBV10-1 and TRBJ2-2, with TRBD2 identical over 7 bases. The CDR3 runs to 15 residues. J lost 4 bases, V lost 7 bases, and 9 bases had no gene match. From germline, CDR1 is WNHNN and CDR2 SYGVQD (reference sequence). The CDR3 region has the DNA TGCGCCAGCAAGGCGTCTAGCGGCACCACCGGGGAGCTGTTTTTT. It encodes CASKASSGTTGELFF.

The chain joins TRBV18 to TRBJ1-2, with a tentative D call TRBD1 (5 bases). V lost 1 base, J lost 4 bases, and 19 bases lay in between. Germline assignment: CDR1 KGHSH and CDR2 LQKENI. The CDR3 is 17 residues long. The DNA for the CDR3 is TGTGCCAGCTCACCACTTAAGGGGAGCGCTCCGGTCTATGGCTACACCTTC. Encoded protein: CASSPLKGSAPVYGYTF. Drawing the rest from reference TRBV18 and TRBJ1-2, the complete variable domain is NAGVMQNPRHLVRRRGQEARLRCSPMKGHSHVYWYRQLPEEGLKFMVYLQKENIIDESGMPKERFSAEFPKEGPSILRIQQVVRGDSAAYFCASSPLKGSAPVYGYTFGSGTRLTVV.

The chain combines TRBV10-2 with TRBJ2-3; 13 positions match TRBD2. V trimming: 6 bases; J trimming: 0 bases; junction bases outside the gene matches: 3. This CDR3 is built from 16 residues. The germline V gene has CDR1 WSHSY and CDR2 SAAADI. CDR3 amino acids: CASRATSGGSTDTQYF. The CDR3 coding sequence is TGCGCCAGCAGAGCGACTAGCGGGGGGAGCACAGATACGCAGTATTTT.

V gene TRBV10-3 combines with J gene TRBJ2-5; the D gene could be TRBD1 or TRBD2 (7 bases each). V was clipped by 11 bases and J by 4 bases, with 17 bases between them. From germline, CDR1 is ENHRY and CDR2 SYGVKD. The CDR3 spans 13 residues. CDR3 protein: CAAGQGEGETQYF. DNA of the CDR3: TGTGCCGCTGGCCAGGGGGAGGGAGAGACCCAGTACTTC.

The V call is TRBV2, the J call TRBJ2-7, with no clear D. Between the trimmed V and J ends, which lost 1 base and 6 bases, there was a span of 16 bases. Germline V gene data show CDR1 as SNHLY and CDR2 as FYNNEI. The CDR3 extends over 15 amino acids. CDR3 DNA: TGTGCCAGCAGTGAAGAAGGGCCCCGAATATTCGAGCAGTACTTC. Amino acid sequence: CASSEEGPRIFEQYF. Full variable domain (missing parts from reference TRBV2 and TRBJ2-7): EPEVTQTPSHQVTQMGQEVILRCVPISNHLYFYWYRQILGQKVEFLVSFYNNEISEKSEIFDDQFSVERPDGSNFTLKIRSTKLEDSAMYFCASSEEGPRIFEQYFGPGTRLTVT.